This entry lists 6 T cell receptor beta chains sequenced from one sample in a study of cytomegalovirus exposure and HLA in healthy donors. Primers: 60 Vbeta forward and 13 Jbeta reverse. Sequencing used immunoSEQ multiplex PCR; TCRdb keeps in-frame clones, though not all of them. The sample yields 150,000 to 200,000 clones, approximately 83% seen once. Sequences were obtained from PBMCs. The source of these receptors is a boy aged 2-9 years in good health and CMV-seronegative.

The rearrangement joins TRBV7-8 to TRBJ2-7; 7 positions agree with TRBD1. Germline-derived CDR1 and CDR2 are SGHVS and FQNEAQ. This CDR3 has 14 residues. V dropped 5 bases and J dropped 4; count of bases not matched to a gene: 8. CDR3 residues: CASSPRDSSYEQYV. In DNA form, the CDR3 reads TGTGCCAGCAGCCCCCGGGACAGTTCATACGAGCAGTACGTC.

The V call is TRBV5-1, the J call TRBJ1-2; the match to TRBD1 covers 7 bases. J lost 2 bases, V lost 3 bases, and 4 bases had no gene match. The CDR3 runs 14 residues. In germline, CDR1 is SGHRS, CDR2 YFSETQ. Here the CDR3 reads CASSSGQSNYGYTF. CDR3 DNA: TGCGCCAGCAGCTCGGGACAGTCAAACTATGGCTACACCTTC.

The chain uses TRBV5-4 and TRBJ1-1; TRBD1 might be the D (5 bases). Germline V gene lookup returns CDR1 SGHNT and CDR2 YYREEE (reference sequence). CDR3 size: 12 residues. V lost 5 bases to trimming and J lost 1 base, with 6 bases between them. The CDR3 region is CASSGQNTEAFF. CDR3 coding DNA: TGTGCCAGCAGTGGACAGAACACTGAAGCTTTCTTT.

The V gene is TRBV9, the J gene TRBJ2-7, with a weak D call TRBD1 (6 bases). The CDR3 consists of 12 residues. Germline V lookup: CDR1 SGDLS, CDR2 YYNGEE. The germline V and J ends were trimmed by 3 bases and 6 bases, with 10 bases remaining between them. CDR3 in amino acids: CASSAGQSEQYV. The CDR3 nucleotides are TGTGCCAGCAGCGCGGGACAATCCGAGCAGTACGTC.

J is TRBJ2-1 and V is TRBV19, with 7 bases fitting TRBD2. J was trimmed by 6 bases and V by 3 bases; bases with no gene match: 8. The germline CDR1 and CDR2 sequences are LNHDA and SQIVND (reference sequence). There are 15 residues in the CDR3. The CDR3 loop is CASSILAGVFNEQFF. CDR3 sequence (DNA): TGTGCCAGTAGTATCTTGGCGGGAGTTTTCAATGAGCAGTTCTTC. Full variable domain (outside the CDR3, taken from reference TRBV19 and TRBJ2-1): DGGITQSPKYLFRKEGQNVTLSCEQNLNHDAMYWYRQDPGQGLRLIYYSQIVNDFQKGDIAEGYSVSREKKESFPLTVTSAQKNPTAFYLCASSILAGVFNEQFFGPGTRLTVL.

Here the CDR3 DNA reads TGCGCCAGCAGCCCCGCGGGAGAGACCCAGTACTTC. Protein: CASSPAGETQYF. The chain is built from TRBV5-1 and TRBJ2-5, with a possible D match to TRBD2 (5 bases). Germline loops: CDR1 SGHRS, CDR2 YFSETQ. Trimming took off 4 bases at V and 4 bases at J, with 8 bases between the two ends. The CDR3 sequence is 12 residues long. Complete variable domain (other parts from reference TRBV5-1 and TRBJ2-5): KAGVTQTPRYLIKTRGQQVTLSCSPISGHRSVSWYQQTPGQGLQFLFEYFSETQRNKGNFPGRFSGRQFSNSRSEMNVSTLELGDSALYLCASSPAGETQYFGPGTRLLVL.